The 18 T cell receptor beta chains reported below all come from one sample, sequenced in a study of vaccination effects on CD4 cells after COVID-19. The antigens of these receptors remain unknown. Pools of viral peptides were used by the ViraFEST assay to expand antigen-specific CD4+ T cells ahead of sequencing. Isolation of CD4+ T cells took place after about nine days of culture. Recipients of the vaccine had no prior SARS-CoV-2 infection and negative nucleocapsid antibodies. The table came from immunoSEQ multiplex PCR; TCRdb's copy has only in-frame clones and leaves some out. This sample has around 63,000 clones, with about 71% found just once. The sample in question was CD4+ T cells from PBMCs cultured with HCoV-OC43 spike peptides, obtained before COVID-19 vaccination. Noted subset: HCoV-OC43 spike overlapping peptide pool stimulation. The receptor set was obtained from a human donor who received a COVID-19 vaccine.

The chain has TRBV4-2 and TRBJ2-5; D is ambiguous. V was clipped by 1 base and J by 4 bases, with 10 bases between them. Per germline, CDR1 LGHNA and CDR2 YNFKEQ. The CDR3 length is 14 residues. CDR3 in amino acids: CASSQGRSGETQYF. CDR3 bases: TGTGCCAGCAGCCAAGGGAGAAGTGGAGAGACCCAGTACTTC.

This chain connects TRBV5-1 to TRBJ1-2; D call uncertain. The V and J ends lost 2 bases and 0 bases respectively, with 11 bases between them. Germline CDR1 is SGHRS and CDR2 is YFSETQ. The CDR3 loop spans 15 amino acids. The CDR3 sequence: CASSLSNGANYGYTF. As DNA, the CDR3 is TGCGCCAGCAGCTTAAGTAACGGGGCTAACTATGGCTACACCTTC.

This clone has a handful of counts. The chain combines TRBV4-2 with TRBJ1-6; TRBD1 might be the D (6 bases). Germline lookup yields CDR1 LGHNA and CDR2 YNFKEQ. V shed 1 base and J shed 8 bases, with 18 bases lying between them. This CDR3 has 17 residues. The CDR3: CASSQGGGRGGDSPLHF. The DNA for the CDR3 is TGTGCCAGCAGCCAAGGTGGTGGCAGGGGCGGCGATTCACCCCTCCACTTT.

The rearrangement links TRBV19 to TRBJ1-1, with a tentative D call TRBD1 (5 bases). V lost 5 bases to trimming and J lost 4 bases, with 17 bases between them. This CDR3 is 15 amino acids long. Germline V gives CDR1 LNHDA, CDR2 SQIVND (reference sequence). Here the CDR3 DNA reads TGTGCCAGTAGTGGGGCAGGTCTGTGGAGCACTGAAGCTTTCTTT. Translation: CASSGAGLWSTEAFF.

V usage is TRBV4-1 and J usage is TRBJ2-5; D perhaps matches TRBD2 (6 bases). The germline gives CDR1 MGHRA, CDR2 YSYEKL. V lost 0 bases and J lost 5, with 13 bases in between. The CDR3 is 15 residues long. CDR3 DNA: TGCGCCAGCAGCCAAGAATGGGGGGTCTGGGAGACCCAGTACTTC. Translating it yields CASSQEWGVWETQYF.

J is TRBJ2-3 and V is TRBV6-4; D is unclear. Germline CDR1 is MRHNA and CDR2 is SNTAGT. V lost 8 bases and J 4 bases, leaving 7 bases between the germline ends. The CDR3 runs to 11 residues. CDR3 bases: TGTGCCAGCGGCTCTCCAGATACGCAGTATTTT. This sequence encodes CASGSPDTQYF.

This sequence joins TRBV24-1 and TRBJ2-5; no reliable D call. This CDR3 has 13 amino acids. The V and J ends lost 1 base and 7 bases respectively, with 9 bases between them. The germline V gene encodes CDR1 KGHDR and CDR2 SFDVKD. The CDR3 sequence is CATSDFLGGTQYF. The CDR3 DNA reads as TGTGCCACCAGTGATTTTCTAGGTGGGACCCAGTACTTC.

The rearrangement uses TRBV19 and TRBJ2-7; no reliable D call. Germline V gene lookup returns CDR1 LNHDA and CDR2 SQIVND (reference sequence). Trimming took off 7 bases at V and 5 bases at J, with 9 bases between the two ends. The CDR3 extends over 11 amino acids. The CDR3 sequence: CASICIDEQYV. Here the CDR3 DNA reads TGTGCCAGTATATGTATCGACGAGCAGTACGTC.

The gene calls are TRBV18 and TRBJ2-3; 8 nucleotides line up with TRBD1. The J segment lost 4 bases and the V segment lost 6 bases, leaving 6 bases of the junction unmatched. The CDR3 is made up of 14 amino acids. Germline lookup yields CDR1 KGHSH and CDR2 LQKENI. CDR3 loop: CASSTRQGSDTQYF. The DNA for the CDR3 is TGTGCCAGCTCGACCCGACAGGGGTCAGATACGCAGTATTTT.

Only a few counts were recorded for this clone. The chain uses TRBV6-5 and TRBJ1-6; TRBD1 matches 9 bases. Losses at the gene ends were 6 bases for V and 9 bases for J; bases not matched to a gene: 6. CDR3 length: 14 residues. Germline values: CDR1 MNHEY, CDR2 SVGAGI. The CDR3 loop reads CASRPGQGRSPLHF. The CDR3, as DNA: TGTGCCAGCAGACCGGGACAGGGTCGTTCACCCCTCCACTTT.

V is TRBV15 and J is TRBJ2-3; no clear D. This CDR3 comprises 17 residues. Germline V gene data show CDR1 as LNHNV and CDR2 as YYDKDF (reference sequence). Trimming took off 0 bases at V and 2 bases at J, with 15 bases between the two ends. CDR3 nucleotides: TGTGCCACCAGCAGAGATGGTAGGCTGCTCGCCACAGATACGCAGTATTTT. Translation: CATSRDGRLLATDTQYF. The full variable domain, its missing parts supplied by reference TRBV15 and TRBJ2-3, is DAMVIQNPRYQVTQFGKPVTLSCSQTLNHNVMYWYQQKSSQAPKLLFHYYDKDFNNEADTPDNFQSRRPNTSFCFLDIRSPGLGDTAMYLCATSRDGRLLATDTQYFGPGTRLTVL.

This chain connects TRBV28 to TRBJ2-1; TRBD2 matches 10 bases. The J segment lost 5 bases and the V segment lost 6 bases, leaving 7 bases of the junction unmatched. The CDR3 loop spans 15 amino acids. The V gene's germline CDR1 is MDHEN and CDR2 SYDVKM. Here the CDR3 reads CASSPTSGWNNEQFF. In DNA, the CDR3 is TGTGCCAGCAGCCCGACTAGCGGGTGGAACAATGAGCAGTTCTTC.

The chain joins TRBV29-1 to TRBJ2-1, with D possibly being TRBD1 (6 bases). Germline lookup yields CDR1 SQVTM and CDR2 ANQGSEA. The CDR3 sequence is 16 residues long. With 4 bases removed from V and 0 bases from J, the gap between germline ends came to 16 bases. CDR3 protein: CSVARTESSSYNEQFF. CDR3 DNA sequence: TGCAGCGTTGCAAGGACAGAATCGAGCTCCTACAATGAGCAGTTCTTC.

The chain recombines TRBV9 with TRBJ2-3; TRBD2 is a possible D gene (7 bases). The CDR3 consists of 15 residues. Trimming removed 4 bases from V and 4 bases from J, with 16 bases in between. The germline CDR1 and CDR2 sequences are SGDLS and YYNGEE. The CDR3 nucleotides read TGTGCCAGCAGCTCGCGGGGGCCCGTGGCAGATACGCAGTATTTT. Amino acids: CASSSRGPVADTQYF.

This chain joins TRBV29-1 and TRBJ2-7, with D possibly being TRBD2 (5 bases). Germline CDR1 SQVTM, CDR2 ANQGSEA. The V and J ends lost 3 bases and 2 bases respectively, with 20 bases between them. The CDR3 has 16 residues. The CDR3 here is CSVEKVEDSTPYEQYV. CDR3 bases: TGCAGCGTTGAGAAGGTGGAGGACTCTACCCCCTACGAGCAGTACGTC.

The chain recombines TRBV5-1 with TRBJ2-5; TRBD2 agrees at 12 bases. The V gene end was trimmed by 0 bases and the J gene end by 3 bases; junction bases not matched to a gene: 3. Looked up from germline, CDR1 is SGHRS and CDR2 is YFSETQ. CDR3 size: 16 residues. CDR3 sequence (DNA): TGCGCCAGCAGCTTGGGACGACTAGCGGGGGAAGAGACCCAGTACTTC. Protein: CASSLGRLAGEETQYF.

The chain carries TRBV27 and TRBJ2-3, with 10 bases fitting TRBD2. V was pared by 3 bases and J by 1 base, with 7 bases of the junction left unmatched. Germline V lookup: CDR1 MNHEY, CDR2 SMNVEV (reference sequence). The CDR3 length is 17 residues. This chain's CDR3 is CASSLYLGTSGTDTQYF. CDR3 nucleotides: TGTGCCAGCAGTTTGTATCTCGGGACTAGCGGCACAGATACGCAGTATTTT.

CDR3 nucleotides: TGCGCCAGCAGCTTGGAGATCCCAAACTATGGCTACACCTTC. Translated: CASSLEIPNYGYTF. The rearrangement joins TRBV5-1 to TRBJ1-2; D is undetermined. From germline, CDR1 is SGHRS and CDR2 YFSETQ. Trimming took 0 bases from V and 2 from J, leaving 8 bases between them. CDR3 length: 14 amino acids.